Each of the 2 T cell receptor beta chains below was sequenced from the same sample in a study of T cells in Graves' hyperthyroidism and ophthalmopathy. RNA transcripts gave rise to amplified TCR beta CDR3 regions. When the TCR CDR3 underwent first-round RT-PCR, the HTBI primer set was used. TCRdb reprocessed the multiplex PCR reads via MiXCR and lists one record per CDR3 protein. The sample has about 590,000 distinct CDR3 sequences; roughly 14% are singletons. The specimen was blood. The receptors shown here come from a woman aged 25 to 45 with Graves' hyperthyroidism.

This clonotype was detected many times. This sequence joins TRBV12-3 or TRBV12-4 and TRBJ1-1; D ambiguous. The CDR3 spans 11 residues. The V end was cut by 5 bases, the J end by 5 bases, with 6 bases between. DNA for the CDR3: TGTGCCAGCAGTCCGACAACTGAAGCTTTCTTT. Protein: CASSPTTEAFF.

The sample holds many counts of this clonotype. This chain uses TRBV3-1 with TRBJ1-2, with D unresolved. Trimming pared 0 bases from V and 8 bases from J, leaving 13 bases between. This CDR3 is built from 14 residues. Germline values: CDR1 LGHDT, CDR2 YNNKEL (reference sequence). CDR3 loop: CASSQDDIPGGYTF. CDR3 bases: TGTGCCAGCAGCCAAGACGACATTCCCGGAGGCTACACCTTC.